This T cell receptor (beta chain) comes out of a study of T cells and Merkel cell carcinoma outcomes. General study points: Reportedly, T-cell repertoire with density predicts Merkel cell carcinoma outcomes.

There are a few counts of this clone. Its antigen is not identified. Per germline, CDR1 MGHRA and CDR2 YSYEKL. V was cut by 4 bases and J by 7 bases, with 17 bases left in between. This CDR3 spans 14 amino acids. Profiled with immunoSEQ multiplex PCR; TCRdb holds only in-frame clones, not every one. Here the sample spans thousands of clones, 85% to 95% being singletons. Sequenced: tumor tissue from Merkel cell carcinoma. The clonotype was recovered from a human donor with Merkel cell carcinoma. The V call is TRBV4-1, the J call TRBJ2-7, with D maybe TRBD1 (6 bases). CDR3 bases: TGCGCCAGCAGCCTAGTCGGGCAGGGGCAGGAGCAGTACTTC. It yields the protein CASSLVGQGQEQYF.